The TCR beta chain described here comes from a study of T-cell memory formation after mild COVID-19. About this clonotype: The antigen is unknown.

TCRdb reprocessed the 5' RACE reads via MiXCR and lists one record per CDR3 protein. The sample has approximately 99,000 distinct CDR3 sequences; 18% are singletons. J lost 5 bases, V lost 2 bases, and 8 bases had no gene match. Per germline, CDR1 SGHNT and CDR2 YYREEE (reference sequence). The CDR3 is 15 residues long. Regarding the study as a whole: Pre-infection memory harbored some responding clones, suggesting cross-reactive memory joined. In second-wave clones peaking day 37, SARS-CoV-2 specificity remained unconfirmed. Clones that contracted from day 15 to 85 had balanced CD4/CD8; later expanders were CD4+ biased.

The gene calls are TRBV5-4 and TRBJ2-7; 9 bases align to TRBD1. This sequence was found in a young man who had mild COVID-19 (a few samples of this study predate the infection). Cell type and time point are not known. The specimen was PBMCs or a T cell subset sorted from them (not recorded which). CDR3 sequence reads: CASSFRRTGDDEQYF. In DNA form, the CDR3 reads TGTGCCAGCAGCTTTAGAAGGACAGGGGACGACGAGCAGTACTTC.